This TCR beta chain stems from a study of shared clonotypes between healthy human individuals. Assay: immunoSEQ multiplex PCR; the TCRdb copy retains only in-frame clones and omits some. The profile shows about 470,000 clones, roughly 77% of them singletons. The CDR3 loop spans 17 amino acids. Germline V gene lookup returns CDR1 SGHNT and CDR2 YYREEE (reference sequence). This clone was picked up one time. The sequencing sample was made of PBMCs. V gene TRBV5-4 combines with J gene TRBJ2-5; weak D call: TRBD2 (5 bases). The J call may be wrong; the DNA end is better matched by TRBJ2-7. The clonotype originates from a woman aged 40 to 55 in good health. Some clones in this sample may be carry-over from other donors' samples. CDR3 loop: CASSQDQSGKTTYEQYF. CDR3 nucleotides: TGTGCCAGCAGCCAAGACCAATCGGGGAAAACCACCTACGAGCAGTACTTC.